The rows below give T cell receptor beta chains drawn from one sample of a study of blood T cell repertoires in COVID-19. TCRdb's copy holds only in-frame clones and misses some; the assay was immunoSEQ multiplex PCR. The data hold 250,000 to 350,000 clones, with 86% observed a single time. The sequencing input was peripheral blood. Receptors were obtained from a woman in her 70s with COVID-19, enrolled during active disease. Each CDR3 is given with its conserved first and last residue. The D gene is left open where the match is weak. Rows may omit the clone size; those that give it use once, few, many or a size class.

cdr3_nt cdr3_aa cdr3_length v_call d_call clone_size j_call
TGTGCCAGCTCACCACGGACATTTGGGGCCAACGTCCTGACTTTC CASSPRTFGANVLTF 15 TRBV18 - - TRBJ2-6
TGTGCCACCGGGACAGTTAATAATTCACCCCTCCACTTT CATGTVNNSPLHF 13 TRBV27 TRBD1 - TRBJ1-6
TGTGCCAGCACCGAAACGGGACAGGGGGGGACTGAAGCTTTCTTT CASTETGQGGTEAFF 15 TRBV11-2 TRBD1 - TRBJ1-1
TGTGCCACCAGTGACCGACAGGGAAATGGGTACGAGCAGTACTTC CATSDRQGNGYEQYF 15 TRBV24-1 TRBD1 once TRBJ2-7
TGTGCCAGCAGTAAACTTTCCTCCGGGACTAGGACTGAAGCTTTCTTT CASSKLSSGTRTEAFF 16 TRBV6-6 - - TRBJ1-1
TGTGCCAGCAGCGGCCCGGGACTAGCGGGGGCCCCTTACTTC CASSGPGLAGAPYF 14 TRBV9 TRBD2 - TRBJ2-7
TGTGCCAGCAGGTCAGACGGGACTAGCGGGGGGGCAGCAGATACGCAGTATTTT CASRSDGTSGGAADTQYF 18 TRBV3-1/TRBV3-2 TRBD2 once TRBJ2-3
TGTGCCAGTAGTCTGGACAGGGGGCTTGGCTACACCTTC CASSLDRGLGYTF 13 TRBV19 TRBD1 once TRBJ1-2
TGTGCCAGCAGTTTGACTTCTGGGGAGCTGTTTTTT CASSLTSGELFF 12 TRBV28 - - TRBJ2-2
TGTGCCAGCTCCATTCCGGGACAGCATTACAATGAGCAGTTCTTC CASSIPGQHYNEQFF 15 TRBV27 TRBD1 - TRBJ2-1
TGTGCCAGCAGTCTGACAGGGTTTAACTATGGCTACACCTTC CASSLTGFNYGYTF 14 TRBV6-5 TRBD1 once TRBJ1-2
TGTGCCAGCAGCCGCCTCGGGGCGGGGGTCTACGAGCAGTACTTC CASSRLGAGVYEQYF 15 TRBV6-2/TRBV6-3 TRBD2 once TRBJ2-7
TGCGCCAGCAGTGTGATTGGGCGGGGGGTCTATGAGCAGTTCTTC CASSVIGRGVYEQFF 15 TRBV10-2 TRBD2 - TRBJ2-1
TGTGCCAGCAGACTGGGACAGGCCAATCAGCCCCAGCATTTT CASRLGQANQPQHF 14 TRBV3-1/TRBV3-2 TRBD1 - TRBJ1-5
TGTGCCTGGACGTTGGGGGGAACAAACTATGGCTACACCTTC CAWTLGGTNYGYTF 14 TRBV30 - - TRBJ1-2
TGCGCCAGCAGAGACGGTACAAGGAGCTCCTACGAGCAGTACTTC CASRDGTRSSYEQYF 15 TRBV10-2 - once TRBJ2-7
TGTGCCAGCAGCTTCTCCCGAGCGCAGGGGGCTCACGGCTACACCTTC CASSFSRAQGAHGYTF 16 TRBV11-2 TRBD1 - TRBJ1-2
TGTGCCAGCAGCCTCGGGACAGGGGGGCGTGGAAACACCATATATTTT CASSLGTGGRGNTIYF 16 TRBV11-2 TRBD1 - TRBJ1-3
TGTGCCAGCAGTCCCCAACCCAGCGGGGTCTCCTCCGATGAGCAGTTCTTC CASSPQPSGVSSDEQFF 17 TRBV6-6 TRBD2 - TRBJ2-1
TGTGCCAGCAGTGAATATGGGCTAGCGGGGGGTGATACGCAGTATTTT CASSEYGLAGGDTQYF 16 TRBV2 TRBD2 - TRBJ2-3